This TCR beta chain was documented in a study of shared clonotypes between healthy human individuals (TCRdb year 2020). Concerning the study at large: The cohort comprised a couple of women and a few men aged 18 to 49 years. For each donor, CD4 naive and CD4 memory were each given three plates, CD8 naive was given two plates, and CD8 memory was given one plate. To estimate repertoire size and how much clonotypes are shared between individuals, the study performed deep sequencing of blood TCR repertoires from roughly five healthy adults. Different laboratories and diverse techniques were used to prepare libraries and sequence TCR repertoires, to increase sequencing depth and limit assay-specific biases. Per donor, leukapheresis produced somewhere between about 0.94 and 9.5 billion PBMCs. The study at large found these results: Pairwise subsampling indicated that sequencing depth was expected to affect the degree of clonotype sharing among donors. Rarefaction of sorted-subset datasets indicated incomplete sequencing despite the large sequencing depth. Sampling was limited to blood, and TCR repertoires in tissue likely differ from TCR repertoires in blood. The small number of donors limited the genetic and exposure-history diversity represented. When several donors were compared, the shared fraction of clonotypes was about 5% for naive CD4, about 4% for naive CD8, more than 2% for memory CD4, and under 0.5% for memory CD8. Estimated clonotype richness was generally larger for naive than for memory subsets. Compared with non-shared clonotypes, the clonotypes found in all four sorted-subset donors had higher generation probabilities.

Using the deep immunoSEQ assay, TCR CDR3 regions were amplified from genomic DNA by multiplex PCR. For each cell subset, the extracted genomic DNA was distributed evenly across all wells of several immunoSEQ 96-well plates, and each plate served as one replicate. For sorted subsets, each replicate PCR was loaded with 200 to 250 ng genomic DNA, equivalent to some 27,000 T cell genomes. Purified libraries were quantified with a Qubit 3.0 fluorometer, sized on a Bioanalyzer 2100, and re-quantified with the KAPA Library Quantification kit. Every immunoSEQ 96-well plate was sequenced on a separate single-read 150-cycle Illumina NextSeq 550 flow cell. On the authors' methods: Because the immunoSEQ output included only junctional sequences and no quality scores, the filtering could not be the same as the filtering used for full-length reads. To assign V/J genes and CDR3, sequences were annotated using PyIR, a Python wrapper for IgBLAST v1.9, with IMGT germline references. Reads were filtered out if the reads had weak V/J assignments (E-value above 1e-6), no CDR3, stop codons, out-of-frame junctions, or ambiguous translated residues. V3J clonotypes were defined as sequences sharing the same inferred V gene, J gene, and CDR3 amino acid sequence. Percentage overlap between repertoires was calculated by dividing the number of shared unique clonotypes by the size of the smaller repertoire. RTK rarefaction, the Chao1 estimator, and Recon v2.1 estimates of unobserved clonotypes were used to assess repertoire richness. OLGA was used to compute generation probabilities for all TCRbeta clonotypes that the gDNA method yielded from four donors. This immuneACCESS table, as held by TCRdb, lists in-frame sequences with V and J called but not all clones. Of the missing ones, under half trace to an unresolved V gene in checked studies; the others have no known cause. V and J calls and clone size are as listed in that table; D and trimming were resolved from the DNA. Counted in this sample were 550,000 to 700,000 clones; about 80% of them appeared once. The ten largest make up around 1.8% of the sample.

Turning to this clone: Its antigen is not yet known. Nothing much larger sits one base from this clone, and base qualities are not available.

Healthy HIV-negative adults with no recently reported acute infections or vaccinations were included as donors. All donors were Caucasian adults living in Nashville, Tennessee, USA. CD4+ T cells were enriched by magnetic negative selection, after which naive cells were positively selected on CD45RA and the negative fraction was taken as the memory subset. Blood was obtained by leukapheresis, after which PBMCs were separated by Ficoll-Histopaque density gradient centrifugation and cryopreserved in liquid nitrogen vapor phase. Purity and quantity of every magnetically sorted T cell population were checked by analytical flow cytometry. Each sorted fraction had its genomic DNA isolated and then quantified by UV absorbance on a Nanodrop 2000c. The cysteine opens and the phenylalanine closes a CDR3 of 14 amino acids. The sequence is cut down to CDR3 DNA, 42 bases in frame from base 1. CDR1 MNHEY and CDR2 SVGAGI were looked up in the germline V gene. The trim is 4 bases for V and 5 bases for J, with a gap of 14 bases between the germline ends.

Rearrangement joined TRBV6-5 to TRBJ1-1; a weak D assignment points to TRBD1 (6 bases agree). The TCR comes from a woman in her 30s in good health. Material for sequencing was memory CD4+ T cells sorted from blood. The cell subset or site label, as the study defines it: CD45RA-negative fraction. The CDR3 reads as follows: CASSLRGLGTEAFF. The DNA reads as follows: TGTGCCAGCAGTTTACGGGGGCTGGGGACTGAAGCTTTCTTT.